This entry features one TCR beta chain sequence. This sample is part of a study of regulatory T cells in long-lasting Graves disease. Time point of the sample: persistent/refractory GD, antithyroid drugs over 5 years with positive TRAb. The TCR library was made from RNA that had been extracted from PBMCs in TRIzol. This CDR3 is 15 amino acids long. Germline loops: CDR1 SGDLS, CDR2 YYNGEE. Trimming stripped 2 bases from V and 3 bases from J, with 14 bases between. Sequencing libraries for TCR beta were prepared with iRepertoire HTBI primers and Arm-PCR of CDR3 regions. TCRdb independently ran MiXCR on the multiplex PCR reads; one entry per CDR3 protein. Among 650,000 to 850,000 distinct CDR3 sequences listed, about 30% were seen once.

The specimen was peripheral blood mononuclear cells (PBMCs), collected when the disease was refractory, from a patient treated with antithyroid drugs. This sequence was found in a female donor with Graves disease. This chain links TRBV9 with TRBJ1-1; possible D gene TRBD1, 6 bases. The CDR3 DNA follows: TGTGCCAGCAGCGTTGGGGGATACAGGGACACTGAAGCTTTCTTT. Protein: CASSVGGYRDTEAFF.